Detailed here is one T cell receptor (beta chain). Antigen specificity is unknown. CDR3 length equals 18 residues. The source of the sample is a study of tumor-infiltrating lymphocytes in primary liver carcinoma. As for the study in general: Stage T1-T3 N0M0 tumors spanned about 4.2 to 11 cm. Study-level results: Tumor-adjacent and tumor-blood pairs displayed less overlap than did pairs of tumor regions.

TCR beta cDNA came from roughly 0.45 ug total RNA, primed with a constant-region primer. Three rounds of nested multiplex PCR with slightly modified ARM-PCR produced TCR beta libraries. It was with TRBV1-TRBV30 forward primers and a C-beta reverse primer that the first two PCR rounds were run, at roughly 10 cycles each. TCRdb analysed the multiplex PCR reads with MiXCR anew, one entry per CDR3 protein. The table has 100,000 or so distinct CDR3 sequences, about 70% seen once. Between roughly 17 and 30 mg of unsorted bulk tissue served as the source from which RNA and DNA were co-extracted. Donors were untreated and chronically infected with HBV.

Source material: liver tumor tissue from sampling region 2. Subset described: tumor region T2, inferior pole. This chain links TRBV21-1 with TRBJ1-4. TRBV21-1 is tagged as a pseudogene. The sequence came from a woman aged 60-75 years with primary liver carcinoma and hepatitis B virus infection. The CDR3 region has the DNA TGTGTCAGCAGCAAAGACCCACCTAGCGACCGACGCCACAAAAAACTGTTTTTT. Translation gives CVSSKDPPSDRRHKKLFF.